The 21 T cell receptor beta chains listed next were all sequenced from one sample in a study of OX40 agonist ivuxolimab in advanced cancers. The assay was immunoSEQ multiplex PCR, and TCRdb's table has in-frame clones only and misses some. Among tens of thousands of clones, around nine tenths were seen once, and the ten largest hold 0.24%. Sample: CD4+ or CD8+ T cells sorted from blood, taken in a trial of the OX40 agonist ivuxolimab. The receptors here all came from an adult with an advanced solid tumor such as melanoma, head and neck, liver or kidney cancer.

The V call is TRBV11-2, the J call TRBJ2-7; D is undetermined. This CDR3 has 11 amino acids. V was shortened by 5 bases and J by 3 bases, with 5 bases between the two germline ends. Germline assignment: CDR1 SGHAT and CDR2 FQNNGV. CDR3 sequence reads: CASSIIYEQYF. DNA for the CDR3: TGTGCCAGCAGCATAATCTACGAGCAGTACTTC.

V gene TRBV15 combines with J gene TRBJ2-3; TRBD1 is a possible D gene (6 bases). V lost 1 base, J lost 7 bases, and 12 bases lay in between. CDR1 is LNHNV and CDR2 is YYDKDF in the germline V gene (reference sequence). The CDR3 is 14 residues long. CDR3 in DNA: TGTGCCACCAGCAGAGGTTCAGGGGACAATACGCAGTATTTT. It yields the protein CATSRGSGDNTQYF. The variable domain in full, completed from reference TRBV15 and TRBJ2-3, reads DAMVIQNPRYQVTQFGKPVTLSCSQTLNHNVMYWYQQKSSQAPKLLFHYYDKDFNNEADTPDNFQSRRPNTSFCFLDIRSPGLGDTAMYLCATSRGSGDNTQYFGPGTRLTVL.

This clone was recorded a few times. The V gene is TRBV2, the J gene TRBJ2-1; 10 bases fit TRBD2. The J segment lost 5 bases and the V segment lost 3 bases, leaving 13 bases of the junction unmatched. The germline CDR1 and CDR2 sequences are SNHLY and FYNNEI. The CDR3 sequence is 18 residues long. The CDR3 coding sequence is TGTGCCAGCAGTGAGGGACTAGCGTCCAAGAGGGGCAACAATGAGCAGTTCTTC. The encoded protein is CASSEGLASKRGNNEQFF.

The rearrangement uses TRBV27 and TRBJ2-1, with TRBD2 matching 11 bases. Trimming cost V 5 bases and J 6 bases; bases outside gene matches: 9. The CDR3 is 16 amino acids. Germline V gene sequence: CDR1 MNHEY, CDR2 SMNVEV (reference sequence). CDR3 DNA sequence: TGTGCCAGCAGTCCCCGAACTAGCGGGAGTTCCAATGAGCAGTTCTTC. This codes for CASSPRTSGSSNEQFF.

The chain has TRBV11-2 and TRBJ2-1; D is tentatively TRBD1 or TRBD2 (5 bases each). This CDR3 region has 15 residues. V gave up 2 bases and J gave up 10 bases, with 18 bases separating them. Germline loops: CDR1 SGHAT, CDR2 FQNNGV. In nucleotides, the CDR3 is TGTGCCAGCAGCTTACAGGGAGTAGAGGTCGTAGAGCAGTTCTTC. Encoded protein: CASSLQGVEVVEQFF.

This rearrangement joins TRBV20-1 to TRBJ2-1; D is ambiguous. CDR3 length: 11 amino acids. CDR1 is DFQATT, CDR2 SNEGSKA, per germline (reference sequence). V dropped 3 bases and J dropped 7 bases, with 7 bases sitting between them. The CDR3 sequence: CSASSPNEQFF. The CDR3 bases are TGCAGTGCTAGCAGTCCGAATGAGCAGTTCTTC.

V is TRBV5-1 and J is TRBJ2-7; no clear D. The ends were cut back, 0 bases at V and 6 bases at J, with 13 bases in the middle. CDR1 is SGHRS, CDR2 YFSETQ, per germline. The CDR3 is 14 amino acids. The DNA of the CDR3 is TGCGCCAGCAGCTTGGGGGCGCTGGGGTCCGAGCAGTACTTC. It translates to CASSLGALGSEQYF.

The CDR3: CASSLSGLYEQYF. The CDR3 region has the DNA TGCGCCAGCAGCCTGAGTGGGCTCTACGAGCAGTACTTC. The rearrangement joins TRBV5-1 to TRBJ2-7; D is unresolved. The CDR3 has 13 amino acids. Germline-derived CDR1 and CDR2 are SGHRS and YFSETQ. Deletions cut 4 bases from V and 3 bases from J, with 11 bases between. Together with reference TRBV5-1 and TRBJ2-7, the CDR3 gives the full variable domain: KAGVTQTPRYLIKTRGQQVTLSCSPISGHRSVSWYQQTPGQGLQFLFEYFSETQRNKGNFPGRFSGRQFSNSRSEMNVSTLELGDSALYLCASSLSGLYEQYFGPGTRLTVT.

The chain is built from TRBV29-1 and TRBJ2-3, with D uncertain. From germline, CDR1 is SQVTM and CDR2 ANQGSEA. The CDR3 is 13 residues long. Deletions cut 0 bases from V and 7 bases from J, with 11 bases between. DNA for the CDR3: TGCAGCGTTGAAGACAGCCTCACTCATACGCAGTATTTT. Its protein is CSVEDSLTHTQYF.

CDR3 residues: CASSLSDSKNQPQHF. CDR3 coding DNA: TGTGCCAGCAGCTTGTCAGACAGCAAGAATCAGCCCCAGCATTTT. V gene TRBV11-2 combines with J gene TRBJ1-5; tentative D call: TRBD1 (5 bases). The CDR3 runs 15 residues. Trimming stripped 3 bases from V and 4 bases from J, with 13 bases between. The V gene's germline CDR1 is SGHAT and CDR2 FQNNGV.

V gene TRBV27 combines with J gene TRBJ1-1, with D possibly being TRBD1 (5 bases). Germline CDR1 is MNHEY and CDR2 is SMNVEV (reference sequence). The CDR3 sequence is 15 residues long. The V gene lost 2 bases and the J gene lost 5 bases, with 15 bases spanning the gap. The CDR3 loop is CASSLARGEGTEAFF. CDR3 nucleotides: TGTGCCAGCAGTTTAGCTAGGGGAGAGGGGACTGAAGCTTTCTTT.

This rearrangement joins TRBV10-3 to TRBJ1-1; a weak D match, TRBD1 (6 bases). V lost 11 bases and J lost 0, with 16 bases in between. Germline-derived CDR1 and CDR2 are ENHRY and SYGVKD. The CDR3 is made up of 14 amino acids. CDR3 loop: CAGSRDNMNTEAFF. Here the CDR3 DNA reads TGTGCCGGGTCCCGGGACAACATGAACACTGAAGCTTTCTTT.

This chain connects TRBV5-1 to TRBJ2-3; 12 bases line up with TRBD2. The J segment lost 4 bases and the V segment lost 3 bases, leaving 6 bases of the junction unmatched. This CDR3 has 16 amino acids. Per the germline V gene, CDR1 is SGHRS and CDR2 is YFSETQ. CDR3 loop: CASSSSLAGGADTQYF. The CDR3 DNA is TGCGCCAGCAGCTCCTCGCTAGCGGGAGGGGCAGATACGCAGTATTTT. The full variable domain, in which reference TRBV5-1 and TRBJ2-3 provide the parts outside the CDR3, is KAGVTQTPRYLIKTRGQQVTLSCSPISGHRSVSWYQQTPGQGLQFLFEYFSETQRNKGNFPGRFSGRQFSNSRSEMNVSTLELGDSALYLCASSSSLAGGADTQYFGPGTRLTVL.

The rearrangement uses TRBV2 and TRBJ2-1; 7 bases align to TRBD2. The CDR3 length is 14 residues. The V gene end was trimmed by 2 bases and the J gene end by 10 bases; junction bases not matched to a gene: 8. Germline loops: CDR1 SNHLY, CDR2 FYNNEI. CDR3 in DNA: TGTGCCAGCAGTGAATCCATGGTGGGAGGGGAGCAGTTCTTC. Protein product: CASSESMVGGEQFF.

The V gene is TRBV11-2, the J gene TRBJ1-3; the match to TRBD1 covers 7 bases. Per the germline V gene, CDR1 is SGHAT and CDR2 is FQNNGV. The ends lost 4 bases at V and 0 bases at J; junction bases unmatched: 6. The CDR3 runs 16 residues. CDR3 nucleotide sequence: TGTGCCAGCAGCTCGGACAGGTTCTTCTCTGGAAACACCATATATTTT. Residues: CASSSDRFFSGNTIYF.

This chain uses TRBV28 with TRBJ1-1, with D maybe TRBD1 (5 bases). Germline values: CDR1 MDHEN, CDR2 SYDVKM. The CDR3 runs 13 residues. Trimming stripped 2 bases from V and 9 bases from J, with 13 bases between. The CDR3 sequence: CASSLQWGGKAFF. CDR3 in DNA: TGTGCCAGCAGTTTACAGTGGGGGGGTAAAGCTTTCTTT.

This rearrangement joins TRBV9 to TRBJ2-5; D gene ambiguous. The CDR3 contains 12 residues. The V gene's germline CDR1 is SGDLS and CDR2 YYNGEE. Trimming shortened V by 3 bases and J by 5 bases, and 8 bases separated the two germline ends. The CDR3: CASSEPSETQYF. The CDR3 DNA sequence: TGTGCCAGCAGCGAACCTTCTGAGACCCAGTACTTC.

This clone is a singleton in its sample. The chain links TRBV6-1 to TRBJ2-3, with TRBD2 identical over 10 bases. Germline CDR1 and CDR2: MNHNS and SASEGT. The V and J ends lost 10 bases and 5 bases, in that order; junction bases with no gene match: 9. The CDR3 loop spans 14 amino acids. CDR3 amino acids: CAILSGRDIDTQYF. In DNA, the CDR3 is TGTGCCATCCTGAGCGGGAGGGATATAGATACGCAGTATTTT.

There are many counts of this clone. The CDR3 is CASSSGLAGNNEQFF. The DNA for the CDR3 is TGTGCCAGCAGTTCAGGACTAGCGGGTAACAATGAGCAGTTCTTC. This rearrangement joins TRBV28 to TRBJ2-1, with 11 bases matching TRBD2. The CDR3 consists of 15 residues. Germline loops: CDR1 MDHEN, CDR2 SYDVKM. Trimming removed 4 bases from V and 5 bases from J; junction bases left unmatched: 4.

The CDR3 is CASSTVDRGIYEQYF. As DNA, the CDR3 is TGTGCCAGTAGTACCGTGGACAGGGGGATCTACGAGCAGTACTTC. The rearrangement joins TRBV19 to TRBJ2-7, with 10 bases lining up with TRBD1. The CDR3 loop spans 15 amino acids. The V gene's germline CDR1 is LNHDA and CDR2 SQIVND (reference sequence). V was clipped by 4 bases and J by 3 bases; unmatched bases: 6.

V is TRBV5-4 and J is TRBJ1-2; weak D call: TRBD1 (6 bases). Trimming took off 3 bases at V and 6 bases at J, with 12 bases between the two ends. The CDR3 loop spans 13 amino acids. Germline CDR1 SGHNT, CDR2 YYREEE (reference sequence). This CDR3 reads CASSSSGTNGYTF. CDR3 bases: TGTGCCAGCAGCTCATCCGGGACAAATGGCTACACCTTC.